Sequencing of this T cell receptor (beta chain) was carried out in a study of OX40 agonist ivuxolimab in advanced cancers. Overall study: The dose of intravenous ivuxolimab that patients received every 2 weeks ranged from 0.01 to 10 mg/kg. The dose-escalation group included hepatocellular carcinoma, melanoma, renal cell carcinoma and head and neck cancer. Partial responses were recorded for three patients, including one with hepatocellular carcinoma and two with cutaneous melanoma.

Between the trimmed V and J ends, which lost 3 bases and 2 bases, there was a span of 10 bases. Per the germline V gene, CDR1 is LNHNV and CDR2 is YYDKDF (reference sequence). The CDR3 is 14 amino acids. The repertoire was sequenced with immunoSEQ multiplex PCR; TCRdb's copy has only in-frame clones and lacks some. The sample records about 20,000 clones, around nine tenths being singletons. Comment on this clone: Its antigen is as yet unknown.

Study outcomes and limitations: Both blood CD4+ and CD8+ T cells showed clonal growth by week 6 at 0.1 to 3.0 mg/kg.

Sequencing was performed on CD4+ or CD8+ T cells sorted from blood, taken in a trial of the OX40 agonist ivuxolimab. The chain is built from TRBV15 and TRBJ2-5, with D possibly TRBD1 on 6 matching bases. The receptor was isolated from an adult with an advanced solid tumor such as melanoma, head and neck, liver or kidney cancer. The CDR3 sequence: CATSRQGFQETQYF. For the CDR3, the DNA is TGTGCCACCAGCAGGCAGGGGTTTCAAGAGACCCAGTACTTC.